These 30 T cell receptor beta chains were sequenced from one sample in a study of shared clonotypes between healthy human individuals. Method: immunoSEQ multiplex PCR; TCRdb's copy keeps in-frame clones and lacks some. This table has hundreds of thousands of clones, about 76% appearing once. Sequenced: PBMCs. Source of these receptors: a woman aged 40-49 years in good health. Some clones in this sample may be carry-over from other donors' samples.

The chain combines TRBV5-1 with TRBJ2-7, with unresolved D. The length of the CDR3 is 13 residues. Trimming took off 3 bases at V and 0 bases at J, with 7 bases between the two ends. The germline V gene encodes CDR1 SGHRS and CDR2 YFSETQ. CDR3 amino acids: CASSSGNSYEQYF. The CDR3 DNA is TGCGCCAGCAGCTCTGGGAACTCCTACGAGCAGTACTTC.

The gene calls are TRBV7-9 and TRBJ2-1; D is uncertain. V dropped 1 base and J dropped 10 bases, with 5 bases sitting between them. The germline V gene has CDR1 SEHNR and CDR2 FQNEAQ (reference sequence). The CDR3 covers 11 residues. The CDR3 nucleotides read TGTGCCAGCAGCTTAGGCCCAGAGCAGTTCTTC. Its translation: CASSLGPEQFF.

V is TRBV6-6 and J is TRBJ2-7; 11 positions match TRBD2. Unmatched junction bases numbered 7, after V lost 6 bases and J lost 3 bases. Germline-derived CDR1 and CDR2 are MNHNY and SVGAGI (reference sequence). The CDR3 covers 15 residues. The CDR3 nucleotides are TGTGCCAGCAGCCTTGGGACTAGCGGCTACTACGAGCAGTACTTC. Translated: CASSLGTSGYYEQYF.

The chain carries TRBV7-2 and TRBJ2-3; 8 bases match TRBD2. The CDR3 has 15 residues. Germline assignment: CDR1 SGHTA and CDR2 FQGNSA. The V and J ends lost 4 bases and 3 bases, in that order; junction bases with no gene match: 6. CDR3 amino acids: CASSSAGLGTDTQYF. CDR3 DNA sequence: TGTGCCAGCAGCTCTGCGGGACTAGGGACAGATACGCAGTATTTT. Together with reference TRBV7-2 and TRBJ2-3, the CDR3 gives the full variable domain: GAGVSQSPSNKVTEKGKDVELRCDPISGHTALYWYRQSLGQGLEFLIYFQGNSAPDKSGLPSDRFSAERTGGSVSTLTIQRTQQEDSAVYLCASSSAGLGTDTQYFGPGTRLTVL.

This clone was seen many times. The V gene is TRBV6-4, the J gene TRBJ2-3; 9 bases map to TRBD2. The CDR3 length is 16 residues. The V segment lost 3 bases and the J segment 4 bases; nucleotides outside the gene matches: 8. CDR1 MRHNA and CDR2 SNTAGT come from the germline V gene. The CDR3 region has the DNA TGTGCCAGCAGTGATAATAGCGGGAGTGGTCCAGATACGCAGTATTTT. Translation: CASSDNSGSGPDTQYF.

This clone has just a few counts. CDR3 sequence: CSVGVENSYEQYF. The DNA for the CDR3 is TGCAGCGTTGGGGTTGAAAACTCCTACGAGCAGTACTTC. The gene calls are TRBV29-1 and TRBJ2-5; D ambiguous. Matching the DNA end better, TRBJ2-7 makes the J call doubtful. The germline V gene encodes CDR1 SQVTM and CDR2 ANQGSEA. The CDR3 extends over 13 amino acids.

The chain combines TRBV30 with TRBJ1-5, with 9 bases lining up with TRBD1. This CDR3 is 13 amino acids long. The V and J ends lost 3 bases and 7 bases, in that order; junction bases with no gene match: 4. The germline gives CDR1 GTSNPN, CDR2 SVGIG (reference sequence). CDR3 sequence: CAWRQGAGQPQHF. DNA of the CDR3: TGTGCCTGGAGACAGGGGGCGGGCCAGCCCCAGCATTTT.

V usage is TRBV29-1 and J usage is TRBJ1-2; maybe TRBD1 (5 bases). CDR1 is SQVTM and CDR2 is ANQGSEA in the germline V gene. V dropped 3 bases and J dropped 0 bases, with 11 bases sitting between them. The CDR3 is made up of 14 amino acids. CDR3 in DNA: TGCAGCGTTGAGATGGGGACTTCTAACTATGGCTACACCTTC. Encoded protein: CSVEMGTSNYGYTF.

The rearrangement joins TRBV28 to TRBJ1-1; 9 nucleotides align to TRBD1. The CDR3 covers 14 residues. The V segment lost 7 bases and the J segment 0 bases; nucleotides outside the gene matches: 3. CDR1 is MDHEN and CDR2 is SYDVKM in the germline V gene. The CDR3 sequence: CASTGDRVNTEAFF. As DNA, the CDR3 is TGTGCCAGCACCGGGGACAGGGTGAACACTGAAGCTTTCTTT.

V is TRBV30 and J is TRBJ1-1; D might be TRBD1 (5 bases). The CDR3 covers 13 residues. V was pared by 0 bases and J by 4 bases, with 9 bases between. Germline CDR1 GTSNPN, CDR2 SVGIG (reference sequence). CDR3 sequence reads: CAWSVGASTEAFF. The CDR3 region has the DNA TGTGCCTGGAGTGTAGGGGCAAGCACTGAAGCTTTCTTT. Variable domain in full (rest from reference TRBV30 and TRBJ1-1): SQTIHQWPATLVQPVGSPLSLECTVEGTSNPNLYWYRQAAGRGLQLLFYSVGIGQISSEVPQNLSASRPQDRQFILSSKKLLLSDSGFYLCAWSVGASTEAFFGQGTRLTVV.

CDR3 residues: CASSVAPSSATYEQYF. Written as DNA, the CDR3 is TGTGCCAGCAGCGTAGCTCCGTCTAGCGCGACCTACGAGCAGTACTTC. The rearrangement links TRBV9 to TRBJ2-7; D is perhaps TRBD2 (6 bases). This CDR3 has 16 amino acids. The germline V gene encodes CDR1 SGDLS and CDR2 YYNGEE. The V and J ends lost 0 bases and 2 bases respectively, with 15 bases between them.

This clone occurred many times. The genes are TRBV5-4 and TRBJ2-3, with a tentative D call TRBD2 (6 bases). With 4 bases removed from V and 3 bases from J, the gap between germline ends came to 12 bases. The CDR3 extends over 14 amino acids. Germline V lookup: CDR1 SGHNT, CDR2 YYREEE (reference sequence). The CDR3 DNA sequence: TGTGCCAGCAGCATGGGAGGTTGGACAGATACGCAGTATTTT. It translates to CASSMGGWTDTQYF.

CDR3 sequence: CASSQDWHRQETQYF. CDR3 DNA: TGCGCCAGCAGCCAAGATTGGCACCGACAAGAGACCCAGTACTTC. The J gene is TRBJ2-5, the V gene TRBV4-3; D gene uncertain. The V end lost 0 bases, the J end lost 2 bases, and 10 bases lay between the germline ends. The CDR3 extends over 15 amino acids. Germline CDR1 and CDR2: LGHNA and YSLEER.

The chain carries TRBV27 and TRBJ2-6; D might be TRBD1 (5 bases). Germline V gene data show CDR1 as MNHEY and CDR2 as SMNVEV (reference sequence). Trimming cost V 5 bases and J 1 base, with 18 bases left between them. This CDR3 comprises 18 residues. The CDR3 here is CASSPDSFYHSGANVLTF. CDR3 sequence (DNA): TGTGCCAGCAGTCCTGACAGTTTTTATCATTCTGGGGCCAACGTCCTGACTTTC.

The gene calls are TRBV5-4 and TRBJ2-5; weak D call: TRBD1 (6 bases). Germline loops: CDR1 SGHNT, CDR2 YYREEE (reference sequence). This CDR3 has 17 residues. V lost 4 bases to trimming and J lost 1 base, with 20 bases between them. The CDR3, as DNA: TGTGCCAGCAGCGCCTCTCCGGGACACCAACTCCAAGAGACCCAGTACTTC. It translates to CASSASPGHQLQETQYF.

This clone has a count of ten or more. The chain recombines TRBV7-9 with TRBJ2-1; 7 bases fit TRBD1. Germline trimming cut 5 bases from V and 9 bases from J; bases unmatched to any gene: 16. Looked up from germline, CDR1 is SEHNR and CDR2 is FQNEAQ (reference sequence). The CDR3 extends over 16 amino acids. CDR3 sequence: CASSKAGTGAAREQFF. In nucleotides, the CDR3 is TGTGCCAGCAGCAAAGCCGGCACAGGGGCCGCACGTGAGCAGTTCTTC. The full variable domain, rest sourced from reference TRBV7-9 and TRBJ2-1, is DTGVSQNPRHKITKRGQNVTFRCDPISEHNRLYWYRQTLGQGPEFLTYFQNEAQLEKSRLLSDRFSAERPKGSFSTLEIQRTEQGDSAMYLCASSKAGTGAAREQFFGPGTRLTVL.

This chain links TRBV11-1 with TRBJ2-7; no clear D. Germline V CDR1 and CDR2: SGHAT, FQDESV (reference sequence). With 2 bases removed from V and 3 bases from J, the gap between germline ends came to 5 bases. The length of the CDR3 is 12 residues. CDR3 nucleotides: TGTGCCAGCAGCTTAAAAAACTACGAGCAGTACTTC. The encoded protein is CASSLKNYEQYF.

V and J are TRBV7-8 and TRBJ2-5; D is unclear. Germline assignment: CDR1 SGHVS and CDR2 FQNEAQ. V gave up 1 base and J gave up 2 bases, with 14 bases separating them. The CDR3 sequence is 16 residues long. The CDR3 DNA reads as TGTGCCAGCAGCTTAGGGATTAGTTTATCGCAAGAGACCCAGTACTTC. It specifies CASSLGISLSQETQYF.

The chain has TRBV5-1 and TRBJ2-5; D may correspond to TRBD1 or TRBD2 (5 bases each). V was trimmed by 1 base and J by 11 bases, leaving 24 bases between them. The germline gives CDR1 SGHRS, CDR2 YFSETQ. CDR3 size: 16 residues. Here the CDR3 DNA reads TGCGCCAGCAGCTTGAATTTGCAGGGAGTTCCCGGTGAGCAGTACTTC. It codes for CASSLNLQGVPGEQYF. Variable domain in full (rest from reference TRBV5-1 and TRBJ2-5): KAGVTQTPRYLIKTRGQQVTLSCSPISGHRSVSWYQQTPGQGLQFLFEYFSETQRNKGNFPGRFSGRQFSNSRSEMNVSTLELGDSALYLCASSLNLQGVPGEQYFGPGTRLLVL.

This rearrangement joins TRBV5-4 to TRBJ1-1; D uncertain. Germline V gives CDR1 SGHNT, CDR2 YYREEE (reference sequence). CDR3 length equals 14 residues. V dropped 4 bases and J dropped 0 bases, with 10 bases sitting between them. The CDR3 DNA reads as TGTGCCAGCAGCGGAGACGGGCTGAACACTGAAGCTTTCTTT. Protein: CASSGDGLNTEAFF.

This clone has ten or more counts. Written as DNA, the CDR3 is TGTGCCAGCAGGGTCAGCCCTTATGGCTACACCTTC. Translating gives CASRVSPYGYTF. The rearrangement uses TRBV2 and TRBJ1-2; D call uncertain. V dropped 6 bases and J dropped 5 bases, with 10 bases sitting between them. Germline V gives CDR1 SNHLY, CDR2 FYNNEI. The CDR3 covers 12 residues.

The rearrangement joins TRBV5-1 to TRBJ2-3; D might be TRBD1 (6 bases). V dropped 3 bases and J dropped 0 bases, with 11 bases sitting between them. The CDR3 is 15 amino acids. CDR1 is SGHRS, CDR2 YFSETQ, per germline. The chain's CDR3 is CASSSQDSSTDTQYF. CDR3 DNA sequence: TGCGCCAGCAGCTCTCAGGACAGTAGCACAGATACGCAGTATTTT.

The chain combines TRBV30 with TRBJ1-3; TRBD1 is a possible D gene (5 bases). Germline V lookup: CDR1 GTSNPN, CDR2 SVGIG (reference sequence). Trimming took 5 bases from V and 0 from J, leaving 11 bases between them. The CDR3 spans 14 residues. CDR3 sequence: CAWGAGVSGNTIYF. The CDR3 nucleotides read TGTGCCTGGGGGGCTGGGGTCTCTGGAAACACCATATATTTT.

The chain has TRBV7-2 and TRBJ2-7; 15 bases align to TRBD2. The germline V gene encodes CDR1 SGHTA and CDR2 FQGNSA. This CDR3 spans 13 amino acids. After removal of 5 bases from V and 12 bases from J, the junction contained 5 bases not matched to a gene. The CDR3 DNA follows: TGTGCCAGCAGCGATCGGACTAGCGGGAGGGTGTACTTC. Amino acid sequence: CASSDRTSGRVYF.

V is TRBV30 and J is TRBJ1-4; D gene ambiguous. Trimming took off 1 base at V and 5 bases at J, with 8 bases between the two ends. Germline CDR1 GTSNPN, CDR2 SVGIG (reference sequence). This CDR3 region has 13 residues. The CDR3 loop reads CAWSGGPNEKLFF. The DNA for the CDR3 is TGTGCCTGGAGTGGAGGGCCCAATGAAAAACTGTTTTTT.

This rearrangement joins TRBV7-9 to TRBJ2-1; D gene uncertain. The V and J ends lost 2 bases and 4 bases respectively, with 12 bases between them. CDR3 length equals 15 residues. Germline V gene sequence: CDR1 SEHNR, CDR2 FQNEAQ (reference sequence). The CDR3: CASSLSVPGYNEQFF. The CDR3 DNA is TGTGCCAGCAGCTTATCCGTTCCTGGGTACAATGAGCAGTTCTTC.

This chain uses TRBV2 with TRBJ1-2, with D perhaps matching TRBD1 (6 bases). The CDR3 totals 14 residues. The ends were cut back, 2 bases at V and 4 bases at J, with 11 bases in the middle. Per the germline V gene, CDR1 is SNHLY and CDR2 is FYNNEI. Here the CDR3 DNA reads TGTGCCAGCAGTGAATTTGGGGGGGCCTATGGCTACACCTTC. Protein sequence: CASSEFGGAYGYTF.

The chain recombines TRBV2 with TRBJ2-7, with D possibly called TRBD1 or TRBD2 (5 bases each). The CDR3 spans 13 residues. V lost 10 bases, J lost 3 bases, and 16 bases lay in between. Germline CDR1 is SNHLY and CDR2 is FYNNEI. The CDR3 region is CATGNRDLYEQYF. In DNA form, the CDR3 reads TGTGCCACCGGGAATCGGGACCTCTACGAGCAGTACTTC.

The V call is TRBV11-2, the J call TRBJ2-5; 7 bases align to TRBD1. V shed 0 bases, J shed 5 bases, and the junction held 9 bases outside the gene matches. The CDR3 is made up of 16 amino acids. Germline V gives CDR1 SGHAT, CDR2 FQNNGV. Written as DNA, the CDR3 is TGTGCCAGCAGCTTAGATGTCGCCAGGGGGTTGGAGACCCAGTACTTC. It translates to CASSLDVARGLETQYF.

V gene TRBV25-1 combines with J gene TRBJ2-7; D possibly corresponds to TRBD2 (6 bases). The CDR3 runs to 13 residues. The germline V gene encodes CDR1 MGHDK and CDR2 SYGVNS. The V end lost 4 bases, the J end lost 0 bases, and 7 bases lay between the germline ends. The CDR3 coding sequence is TGTGCCAGCAGTGGGGACTTCTCCTACGAGCAGTACTTC. Translating gives CASSGDFSYEQYF.